This TCR beta chain was profiled in a study of blood T cell repertoires in COVID-19. Study at large: Sites across the United States, Italy and Spain contributed samples from acute and convalescent COVID-19. T cells, B-cell-depleted T cells, or PBMCs provided the cDNA or gDNA that served as material.

Original processing notes: For nucleated cells, counts were estimated from reference gene primer amplification. TCRdb's table, derived via immunoSEQ multiplex PCR, lists solely in-frame clones and lacks some. That table is the source of V, J and clone size, and D and trimming were worked out from the DNA. Counted here are 140,000 to 150,000 clones, around four fifths occurring once; the ten biggest clones make up 38%. Germline-derived CDR1 and CDR2 are SGHTA and FQGNSA. Between the trimmed V and J ends, which lost 2 bases and 2 bases, there was a span of 12 bases. This CDR3 spans 15 amino acids. The receptor comes from a human donor in a cohort sampled during active COVID-19. What was sequenced was peripheral blood. The V gene is TRBV7-2, the J gene TRBJ2-5; a weak D match, TRBD1 (5 bases). CDR3 residues: CASSLQGGAQETQYF. The CDR3 DNA sequence: TGTGCCAGCAGCTTACAGGGTGGAGCACAAGAGACCCAGTACTTC.